This T cell receptor (beta chain) emerged from a study of T cells after somatic rescue of genetic block. Trimming cost V 10 bases and J 1 base, with 16 bases left between them. Germline-derived CDR1 and CDR2 are MDHEN and SYDVKM. This CDR3 has 14 amino acids. Using immunoSEQ multiplex PCR, the repertoire was profiled, and TCRdb retains in-frame clones only, with some absent. The profile shows some 70,000 clones, roughly 93% of them singletons. In its sample, this clone was seen once. This clonotype was sampled from a man under 40. The rearrangement uses TRBV28 and TRBJ2-5; D is perhaps TRBD1 or TRBD2 (6 bases each). The material sequenced was peripheral blood mononuclear cells (PBMCs). The CDR3 sequence: CAIGGTNIQETQYF. The CDR3 DNA sequence: TGTGCCATCGGCGGGACAAATATCCAAGAGACCCAGTACTTC.